This T cell receptor (beta chain) is drawn from a study of cytomegalovirus exposure and HLA in healthy donors. PCR used 60 Vbeta primers and 13 Jbeta primers. The data were produced by immunoSEQ multiplex PCR, yet TCRdb's version contains in-frame clones alone and is incomplete. The sample shows some 140,000 clones, around 84% of them seen only once. This clone was counted a few times. Its specificity is unknown. General study results and limits: Earlier analysis looked at TCR beta V segments, and most were productive about 90% or about 30% of the time.

Germline-derived CDR1 and CDR2 are SGHRS and YFSETQ. The CDR3 length is 14 residues. Unmatched junction bases numbered 7, after V lost 5 bases and J lost 4 bases. What was sequenced was PBMCs. The V and J genes are TRBV5-1 and TRBJ1-2; 8 nucleotides match TRBD1. This receptor was obtained from a woman between 40 and 50 years old in good health and CMV-seropositive. In DNA form, the CDR3 reads TGCGCCAGCAGGAGGGACAGGACGATCTATGGCTACACCTTC. It codes for CASRRDRTIYGYTF.